This T cell receptor beta chain was captured by sequencing in a study of vaccination and CD4 T cells after COVID-19. The wider study: At a median roughly 100 days (range 35 to 161) after diagnosis, post-COVID samples were drawn.

This clonotype was detected a few times. Its antigen remains unknown. The CDR3 is 15 amino acids. J lost 3 bases, V lost 1 base, and 2 bases had no gene match. From germline, CDR1 is LNHNV and CDR2 YYDKDF (reference sequence). CD4+ T cells that had been cultured provided DNA sequenced with the Oncomine TCR Beta short-read assay. TCRdb analysed the PCR reads with MiXCR anew, one entry per CDR3 protein. The data contain approximately 7,600 distinct CDR3 sequences, roughly 52% of them seen just once; the ten biggest clones take up roughly a sixth. Described treatment: approximately 9-day PBMC culture with coronavirus spike peptide pools or control peptides (ViraFEST assay). It was before the COVID-19 pandemic (2011-2018) that the unexposed donor's CD4+ T cells were collected.

This sequence joins TRBV15 and TRBJ2-5; 10 nucleotides align to TRBD2. The sequenced sample was CD4+ T cells from blood, cultured in vitro. The sequence was collected from a human donor in good health. The CDR3, as DNA: TGTGCCACCAGCAGAGGGACTAGCGGAAAAGAGACCCAGTACTTC. Residues: CATSRGTSGKETQYF.